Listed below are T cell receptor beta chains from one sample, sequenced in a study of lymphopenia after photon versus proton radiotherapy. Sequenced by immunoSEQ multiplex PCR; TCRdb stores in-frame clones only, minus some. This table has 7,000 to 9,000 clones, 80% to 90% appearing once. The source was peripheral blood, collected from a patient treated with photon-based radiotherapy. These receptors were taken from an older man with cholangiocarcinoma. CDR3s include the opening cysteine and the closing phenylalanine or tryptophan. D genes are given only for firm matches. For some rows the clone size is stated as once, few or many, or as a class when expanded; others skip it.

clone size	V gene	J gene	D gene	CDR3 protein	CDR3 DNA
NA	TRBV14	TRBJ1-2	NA	CASSQVTGWLYGYTF	TGTGCCAGCAGCCAAGTAACAGGCTGGCTCTATGGCTACACCTTC
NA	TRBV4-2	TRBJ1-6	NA	CASSQDLGTRDSPLHF	TGTGCCAGCAGCCAAGATTTGGGGACAAGGGATTCACCCCTCCACTTT
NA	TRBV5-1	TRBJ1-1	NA	CASSLLAGQSTEAFF	TGCGCCAGCAGCTTGTTGGCAGGACAGAGCACTGAAGCTTTCTTT
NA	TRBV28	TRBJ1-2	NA	CASSLLGPSNYGYTF	TGTGCCAGCAGTTTATTAGGCCCTAGCAACTATGGCTACACCTTC
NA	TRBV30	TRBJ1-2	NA	CACVGDGYTF	TGTGCCTGCGTAGGAGATGGCTACACCTTC
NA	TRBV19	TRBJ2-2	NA	CASSIGAGVNTGELFF	TGTGCCAGTAGTATAGGGGCAGGGGTCAACACCGGGGAGCTGTTTTTT
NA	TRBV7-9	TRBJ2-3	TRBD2	CASSLVVSGATDTQYF	TGTGCCAGCAGCTTAGTAGTTAGCGGGGCCACAGATACGCAGTATTTT
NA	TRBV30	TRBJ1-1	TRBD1	CAWSASDRGSTEAFF	TGTGCCTGGAGTGCCTCGGACAGGGGGTCAACTGAAGCTTTCTTT
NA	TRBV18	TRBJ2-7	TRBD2	CASSPGRAYEQYF	TGTGCCAGCTCCCCCGGGAGGGCCTACGAGCAGTACTTC
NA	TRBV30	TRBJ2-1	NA	CAWIQGPTSYNEQFF	TGTGCCTGGATCCAGGGGCCGACCTCCTACAATGAGCAGTTCTTC
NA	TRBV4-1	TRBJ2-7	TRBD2	CASSQVGLAGGRSEQYF	TGCGCCAGCAGCCAAGTGGGGCTAGCGGGTGGGCGCTCCGAGCAGTACTTC
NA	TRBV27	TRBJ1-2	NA	CASSANGGYGYTF	TGTGCCAGCAGCGCAAACGGGGGATATGGCTACACCTTC
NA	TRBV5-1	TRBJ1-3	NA	CASSPGTFAEDTIYF	TGCGCCAGCAGCCCAGGGACCTTTGCGGAGGACACCATATATTTT
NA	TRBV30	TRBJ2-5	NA	CAWSLGTVETQYF	TGTGCCTGGAGCCTAGGGACCGTGGAGACCCAGTACTTC
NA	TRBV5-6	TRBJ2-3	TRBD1	CASSLDRLSTDTQYF	TGTGCCAGCAGCCTGGACAGGTTAAGCACAGATACGCAGTATTTT
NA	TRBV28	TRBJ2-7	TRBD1	CASRPNRDRAYEQYF	TGTGCCAGCAGACCTAACCGGGACAGAGCCTACGAGCAGTACTTC
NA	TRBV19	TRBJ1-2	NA	CASSIPGRDGYTF	TGTGCCAGTAGTATTCCCGGGAGGGATGGCTACACCTTC
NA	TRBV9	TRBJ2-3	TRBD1	CASSVRGSTDTQYF	TGTGCCAGCAGCGTCAGGGGGAGCACAGATACGCAGTATTTT
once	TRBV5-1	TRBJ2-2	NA	CASSLETSTGELFF	TGCGCCAGCAGCTTGGAAACGTCCACCGGGGAGCTGTTTTTT
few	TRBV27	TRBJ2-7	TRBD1	CASSPLSAGTGSYEQYF	TGTGCCAGCAGCCCGCTGAGCGCCGGGACAGGGTCCTACGAGCAGTACTTC
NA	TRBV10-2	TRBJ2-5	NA	CASSGLVGETQYF	TGCGCCAGCAGTGGGTTAGTCGGAGAGACCCAGTACTTC
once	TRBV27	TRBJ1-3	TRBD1	CASRSAGGESGNTIYF	TGTGCCAGCAGAAGTGCAGGGGGTGAGTCTGGAAACACCATATATTTT
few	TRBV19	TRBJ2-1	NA	CASSIVGPHEQFF	TGTGCCAGTAGTATAGTAGGGCCCCATGAGCAGTTCTTC
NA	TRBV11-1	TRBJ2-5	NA	CASSLAGAEETQYF	TGTGCCAGCAGCTTAGCAGGGGCGGAGGAGACCCAGTACTTC
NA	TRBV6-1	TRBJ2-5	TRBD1	CAILRQGAKQETQYF	TGTGCCATCCTCCGACAGGGGGCTAAACAAGAGACCCAGTACTTC
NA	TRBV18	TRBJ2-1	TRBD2	CASSETSGGSHSYNEQFF	TGTGCCAGCTCCGAGACTAGCGGGGGGTCCCACTCCTACAATGAGCAGTTCTTC
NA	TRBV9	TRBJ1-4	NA	CASSPHKGVTNEKLFF	TGTGCCAGCAGTCCCCACAAAGGGGTTACTAATGAAAAACTGTTTTTT
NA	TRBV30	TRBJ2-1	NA	CAWSVPNRKQFF	TGTGCCTGGAGTGTACCGAACAGGAAGCAGTTCTTC
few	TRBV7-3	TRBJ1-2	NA	CASSLFPGANYGYTF	TGTGCCAGCAGCTTATTTCCGGGGGCCAACTATGGCTACACCTTC
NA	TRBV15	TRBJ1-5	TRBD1	CATSSGTGERQPQHF	TGTGCCACCAGCAGCGGGACAGGGGAGCGTCAGCCCCAGCATTTT
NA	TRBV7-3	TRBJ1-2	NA	CASSLDGQTNYGYTF	TGTGCCAGCAGCTTGGACGGGCAAACAAACTATGGCTACACCTTC
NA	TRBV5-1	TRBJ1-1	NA	CASSLGVPAGKERTEAFF	TGCGCCAGCAGCCTGGGAGTACCGGCAGGGAAAGAGCGCACTGAAGCTTTCTTT
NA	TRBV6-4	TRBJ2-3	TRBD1	CASSEYPGTGLLDTQYF	TGTGCCAGCAGTGAATACCCGGGGACAGGGCTCTTAGATACGCAGTATTTT
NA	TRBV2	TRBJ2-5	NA	CASRTDQETQYF	TGTGCCAGCAGGACGGACCAAGAGACCCAGTACTTC
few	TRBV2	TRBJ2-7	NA	CASSEGLALEEQYF	TGTGCCAGCAGTGAGGGTCTAGCTTTAGAAGAGCAGTACTTC
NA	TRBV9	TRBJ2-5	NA	CASSVEGETQYF	TGTGCCAGCAGCGTAGAGGGAGAGACCCAGTACTTC
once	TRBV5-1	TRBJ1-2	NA	CASSLGAPRAIYTF	TGCGCCAGCAGCTTGGGGGCTCCTCGGGCGATCTACACCTTC
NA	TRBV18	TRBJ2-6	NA	CASSPRVGANVLTF	TGTGCCAGCTCACCAAGGGTCGGGGCCAACGTCCTGACTTTC
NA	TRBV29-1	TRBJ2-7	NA	CSVGPTQGGQYF	TGCAGCGTTGGGCCCACCCAGGGGGGGCAGTACTTC
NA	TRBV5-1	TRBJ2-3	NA	CASSLQGQFTDTQYF	TGCGCCAGCAGCTTACAGGGTCAGTTCACAGATACGCAGTATTTT
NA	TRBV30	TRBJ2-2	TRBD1	CAWDPGTGGSGELFF	TGTGCCTGGGACCCGGGGACAGGGGGGTCCGGGGAGCTGTTTTTT
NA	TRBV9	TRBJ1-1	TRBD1	CASSVGDRGTTEAFF	TGTGCCAGCAGCGTAGGGGACAGGGGGACTACTGAAGCTTTCTTT
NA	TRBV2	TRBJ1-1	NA	CASRASGGTEAFF	TGTGCCAGCAGGGCCTCGGGGGGGACTGAAGCTTTCTTT
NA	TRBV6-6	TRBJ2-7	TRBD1	CASSYKGQGSYEQYF	TGTGCCAGCAGTTACAAGGGACAGGGCTCCTACGAGCAGTACTTC
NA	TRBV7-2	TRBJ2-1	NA	CASRARLGGTEQFF	TGTGCCAGCAGAGCCCGCCTCGGCGGGACTGAGCAGTTCTTC
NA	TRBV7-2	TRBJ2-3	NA	CASSFGTLRDTQYF	TGTGCCAGCAGCTTTGGGACCTTACGAGATACGCAGTATTTT
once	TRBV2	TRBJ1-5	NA	CASSERGNINQPQHF	TGTGCCAGCAGTGAACGGGGTAATATCAATCAGCCCCAGCATTTT
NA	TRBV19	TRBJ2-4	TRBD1	CASSIIAGTGNIAKNIQYF	TGTGCCAGTAGTATTATCGCCGGGACAGGGAACATAGCCAAAAACATTCAGTACTTC
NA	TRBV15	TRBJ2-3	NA	CATRGRGTFSTDTQYF	TGTGCCACCAGAGGAAGGGGAACTTTTAGCACAGATACGCAGTATTTT
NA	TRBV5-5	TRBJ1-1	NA	CASSPREGNTEAFF	TGTGCCAGCAGCCCGCGGGAAGGTAACACTGAAGCTTTCTTT
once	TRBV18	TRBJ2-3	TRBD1	CASSPQGQGGVDTQYF	TGTGCCAGCTCACCACAGGGACAGGGAGGCGTAGATACGCAGTATTTT
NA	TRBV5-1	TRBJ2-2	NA	CASSLQEMTGELFF	TGCGCCAGCAGCCTACAGGAGATGACCGGGGAGCTGTTTTTT
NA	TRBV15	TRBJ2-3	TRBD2	CATSRDKAGALHF	TGTGCCACCAGCAGAGATAAAGCGGGGGCTCTCCATTTT